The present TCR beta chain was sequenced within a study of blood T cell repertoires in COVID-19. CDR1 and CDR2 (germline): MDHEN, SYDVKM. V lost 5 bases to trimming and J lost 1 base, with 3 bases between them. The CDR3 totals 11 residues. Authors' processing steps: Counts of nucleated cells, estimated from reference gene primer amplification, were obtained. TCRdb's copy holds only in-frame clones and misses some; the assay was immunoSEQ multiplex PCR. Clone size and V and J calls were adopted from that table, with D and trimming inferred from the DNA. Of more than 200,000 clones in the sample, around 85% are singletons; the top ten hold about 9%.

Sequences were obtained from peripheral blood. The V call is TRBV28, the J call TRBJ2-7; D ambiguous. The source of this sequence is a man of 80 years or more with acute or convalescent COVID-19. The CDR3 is CASSTSYEQYF. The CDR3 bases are TGTGCCAGCAGTACATCCTACGAGCAGTACTTC.